The clone carrying this TCR beta chain was seen repeatedly, ten times or more. Its antigen is unidentified. Sequencing libraries of naive CD8 cells derived from roughly 18,000 to 920,000 sorted cells with 10%, 30% or 50% RNA. Bulk TCR libraries used previously described methods and listed TCR primers. One entry per CDR3 protein results from TCRdb running MiXCR on the PCR reads. The sample yields around 460,000 distinct CDR3 sequences, 25% seen once. This sample is drawn from a study of molecular identifiers for immune sequencing clone quantification. About the study: Replicates involved a five-way split of RNA from about 20,000 or 100,000 naive CD8 cells, with sequencing of four.

General observations from the study: Barcode-sharing identical TCR molecules could underestimate highly expanded clone sizes.

The receptor was isolated from a human donor in good health. Some libraries in this study had Jurkat cell RNA spiked in. The sequenced material came from naive CD8+ T cells from blood, with Jurkat cell RNA spiked in. Subset: FACS-sorted CD8+CD4-CCR7+CD45RA+ naive T cells.

The CDR3 region is CASSLGLTKETQYF. The CDR3 DNA sequence: TGTGCCAGCAGCTTAGGTCTTACTAAAGAGACCCAGTACTTC. The chain employs TRBV13 and TRBJ2-5; no firm D call. Trimming shortened V by 0 bases and J by 3 bases, and 8 bases separated the two germline ends. CDR3 length: 14 amino acids. Germline values: CDR1 PRHDT, CDR2 FYEKMQ (reference sequence).